This T cell receptor (beta chain) was captured by sequencing in a study of blood T cell repertoires in COVID-19 (dated by TCRdb to 2018 to 2021). In terms of the full investigation: The collaborator samples originated in the United States, Italy and Spain and spanned the acute and convalescent phases of COVID-19. Subjects who had been exposed to COVID-19, were actively infected with it, or had recovered from it provided the deeply sampled blood TCRbeta repertoires that made up the dataset. The repertoires were released in a freely available public database meant as a resource for research on the immune response to SARS-CoV-2. Where available, HLA class I and class II types were obtained from metadata supplied by the sample provider rather than from assay-based typing. A de-identified subject ID, COVID-19 status, age in years and sex were almost always included in the sample metadata. The material from the prospective study consisted of cDNA or gDNA derived from T cells, B-cell-depleted T cells, or PBMCs. Samples came from the ongoing ImmuneRACE study (first 160 participants) plus 1,254 subjects from 6 global collaborators. The research as a whole found: The amount of clinical and demographic metadata varied by source and participant and was provided uncurated.

At one collaborating source in Seattle, patients were enrolled during active infection and were followed longitudinally through the course of disease. Whole blood was collected in K2EDTA tubes by collaborating institutions according to the institutions' own protocols. For TCRbeta analysis, collaborator samples were shipped as frozen whole blood, as isolated PBMCs, or as DNA extracted from either sample type. V was cut back by 3 bases and J by 6 bases, leaving a gap of 12 bases between them. Taken from the germline V gene (reference sequence), the CDR1 and CDR2 loops are MNHEY and SMNVEV. Spanning cysteine to phenylalanine, the CDR3 consists of 15 amino acids. Only the CDR3 DNA stays, 45 bases, in frame from base 1. TCRbeta CDR3 regions were amplified from genomic DNA by means of the immunoSEQ Assay, a bias-controlled multiplex PCR. The paper's processing steps were these. The number of nucleated cells in each sample was estimated by amplification of reference gene primers within the assay. To quantify the absolute abundance of each unique TCRbeta CDR3 rearrangement, sequence reads were collapsed and filtered. For each sample, productive Simpson clonality was calculated by taking the square root of Simpson's diversity index across productive rearrangements. This is the immuneACCESS table as TCRdb keeps it, with only in-frame sequences that have V and J called. A part of the clones is gone; compared with another copy, unresolved V genes explain less than half, and the rest is unexplained. That table furnishes V, J and clone size, whereas the DNA furnished D and trimming. Within this sample are about 300,000 clones, with 75% to 90% of them counted one time only. Of the sample, about 6% is held by the ten largest clones.

Points on this clone: Its binding antigen is unknown. Base qualities are not at hand, and no much larger clone is one base apart.

The V and J genes are TRBV27 and TRBJ1-6; TRBD1 is possibly the D segment (5 matching bases). The sample taken for sequencing was peripheral blood. The TCR comes from a woman aged 50 to 65 with COVID-19, enrolled during active disease. Read as DNA, the sequence is TGTGCCAGCAGTTTCCGGCTGGGACTTAATTCACCCCTCCACTTT. The translation is CASSFRLGLNSPLHF.